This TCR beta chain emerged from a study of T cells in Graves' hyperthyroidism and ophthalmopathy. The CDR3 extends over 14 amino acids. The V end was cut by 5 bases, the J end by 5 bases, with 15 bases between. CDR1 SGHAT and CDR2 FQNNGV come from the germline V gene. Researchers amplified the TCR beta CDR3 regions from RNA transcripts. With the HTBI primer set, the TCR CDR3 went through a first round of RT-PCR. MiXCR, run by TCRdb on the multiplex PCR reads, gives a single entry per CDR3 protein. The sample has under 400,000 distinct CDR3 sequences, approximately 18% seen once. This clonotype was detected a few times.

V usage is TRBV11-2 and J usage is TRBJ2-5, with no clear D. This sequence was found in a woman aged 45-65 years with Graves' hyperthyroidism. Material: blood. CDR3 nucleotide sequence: TGTGCCAGCAGCCAAGTCTGGCCTCGGGAGACCCAGTACTTC. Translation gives CASSQVWPRETQYF.